This T cell receptor beta chain was identified during a study of T-cell memory formation after mild COVID-19. The authors produced TCR alpha and TCR beta cDNA libraries with sample barcodes and UMIs by 5'RACE using constant-segment primers. TCRdb analysed the 5' RACE reads with MiXCR anew, one entry per CDR3 protein. The top ten hold around 20% of the sample, which has about 350,000 distinct CDR3 sequences, 20% to 25% seen once. Remarks on this clonotype: Its antigen is as yet unknown.

Points from the study as a whole: Some SARS-CoV-2-responding clones were already detected in memory before infection.

Material for sequencing was PBMCs or a T cell subset sorted from them (not recorded which). The source is a man younger than 35 who had mild COVID-19 (a few samples of this study predate the infection). Cell type and time point are not known.

CDR3 in amino acids: CASSSAGGAETQYF. The CDR3 DNA reads TGTGCCAGCAGCTCAGCGGGGGGCGCAGAGACCCAGTACTTC. The chain employs TRBV7-9 and TRBJ2-5; 9 bases are a match to TRBD2. Per the germline V gene, CDR1 is SEHNR and CDR2 is FQNEAQ (reference sequence). The CDR3 consists of 14 residues. The V and J ends lost 4 bases and 4 bases, in that order; junction bases with no gene match: 4.